Each of the 18 T cell receptor beta chains below was sequenced from the same sample in a study of blood T cell repertoires in COVID-19. TCRdb's copy holds only in-frame clones and misses some; the assay was immunoSEQ multiplex PCR. Here the sample spans 85,000 to 120,000 clones, 70% to 90% being singletons. What was sequenced was peripheral blood. These receptors were taken from a man aged 45-60 years with active or convalescent COVID-19.

The V and J genes are TRBV20-1 and TRBJ2-7, with 9 bases identical to TRBD2. The germline CDR1 and CDR2 sequences are DFQATT and SNEGSKA (reference sequence). The J segment lost 3 bases and the V segment lost 3 bases, leaving 6 bases of the junction unmatched. This CDR3 is built from 14 residues. Written as DNA, the CDR3 is TGCAGTGCTAGTCAGGCTAGCGGGGACTACGAGCAGTACTTC. Protein: CSASQASGDYEQYF.

The rearrangement joins TRBV11-2 to TRBJ2-1; no clear D. The CDR3 consists of 13 residues. Germline CDR1 reads SGHAT; CDR2 reads FQNNGV. Trimming cost V 5 bases and J 7 bases, with 12 bases left between them. DNA of the CDR3: TGTGCCAGCAGCCCCGGTGTTGCGAATGAGCAGTTCTTC. This translates into CASSPGVANEQFF.

CDR3 amino acids: CASSTRTGNMDEQFF. The CDR3 DNA reads as TGTGCCAGCTCAACAAGGACAGGGAATATGGATGAGCAGTTCTTC. The chain couples TRBV18 to TRBJ2-1, with TRBD1 identical over 8 bases. The CDR3 spans 15 residues. Germline V lookup: CDR1 KGHSH, CDR2 LQKENI. V lost 5 bases to trimming and J lost 8 bases; unmatched junction nucleotides: 11.

This clone came up a few times. Germline and junction disagree at one end, which may indicate a read error. The J gene is TRBJ1-5, the V gene TRBV24-1, with D perhaps matching TRBD1 (5 bases). Germline V gives CDR1 KGHDR, CDR2 SFDVKD. This CDR3 contains 13 residues. The CDR3 DNA reads as TGTGCCACAAGTGGTGTAGGGGCCGGGCCCCAGCATTTT. It translates to CATSGVGAGPQHF.

The V and J genes are TRBV10-1 and TRBJ2-5; no reliable D call. There are 13 residues in the CDR3. V gave up 3 bases and J gave up 3 bases, with 8 bases separating them. The germline CDR1 and CDR2 sequences are WNHNN and SYGVQD (reference sequence). CDR3 DNA sequence: TGCGCCAGCAGTGAAGTCAGTAAAGAGACCCAGTACTTC. This encodes CASSEVSKETQYF.

This rearrangement joins TRBV19 to TRBJ2-3, with TRBD1 matching over 7 bases. The CDR3 length is 16 residues. V trimming: 6 bases; J trimming: 2 bases; junction bases outside the gene matches: 11. Germline CDR1 LNHDA, CDR2 SQIVND (reference sequence). The CDR3 coding sequence is TGTGCCAGTAGGCCCGTCCTTAGGGGGCACACAGATACGCAGTATTTT. Translating gives CASRPVLRGHTDTQYF.

V gene TRBV14 combines with J gene TRBJ2-5, with D perhaps TRBD1 (5 bases). The CDR3 has 13 residues. Germline V gene lookup returns CDR1 SGHDN and CDR2 FVKESK. Between the trimmed V and J ends, which lost 1 base and 5 bases, there was a span of 8 bases. The CDR3, as DNA: TGTGCCAGCAGCCAAGTGGGGCAGGAGACCCAGTACTTC. Amino acids: CASSQVGQETQYF.

This clone appeared a single time. The chain uses TRBV19 and TRBJ1-2, with D possibly matching TRBD1 (5 bases). Trimming cost V 6 bases and J 7 bases, with 18 bases left between them. Germline values: CDR1 LNHDA, CDR2 SQIVND (reference sequence). The CDR3 contains 14 residues. The CDR3 DNA reads as TGTGCCAGTAGCCCCACCGGAGGGGTGAGTGGCTACACCTTC. Encoded protein: CASSPTGGVSGYTF.

The chain uses TRBV5-1 and TRBJ1-2; 7 positions match TRBD1. CDR3 length equals 12 residues. V was clipped by 4 bases and J by 6 bases; unmatched bases: 3. Germline assignment: CDR1 SGHRS and CDR2 YFSETQ. The CDR3: CASSPGQDGYTF. CDR3 nucleotide sequence: TGCGCCAGCAGCCCCGGACAGGATGGCTACACCTTC.

The table lists this clone with a count of one. The rearrangement links TRBV5-1 to TRBJ2-2; D might be TRBD1 (8 bases). This CDR3 contains 20 residues. V was pared by 0 bases and J by 2 bases, with 23 bases between. Germline loops: CDR1 SGHRS, CDR2 YFSETQ. CDR3 sequence (DNA): TGCGCCAGCAGCTTGGCCCCTCTTGGACAGGGAGGGGGAAACACCGGGGAGCTGTTTTTT. Its translation: CASSLAPLGQGGGNTGELFF.

This clone turned up a few times. This chain joins TRBV11-2 and TRBJ2-1; 7 bases agree with TRBD1. CDR1 and CDR2 from the germline V gene are SGHAT and FQNNGV. Unmatched junction bases numbered 7, after V lost 2 bases and J lost 9 bases. This CDR3 comprises 14 residues. The CDR3 nucleotides are TGTGCCAGCAGCTTAATACAGGGGAGTGGTGAGCAGTTCTTC. Amino acid sequence: CASSLIQGSGEQFF.

The gene calls are TRBV3-1 (or the pseudogene TRBV3-2) and TRBJ1-3; D is ambiguous. The CDR3 spans 14 residues. Germline V gene lookup returns CDR1 LGHDT and CDR2 YNNKEL (reference sequence). The V gene lost 4 bases and the J gene lost 1 base, with 8 bases spanning the gap. In DNA, the CDR3 is TGTGCCAGCAGCCGTCCGGGGTCTGGAAACACCATATATTTT. Its translation: CASSRPGSGNTIYF.

The table lists this clone with a few counts. The gene calls are TRBV19 and TRBJ2-2; D may be TRBD1 (5 bases). Germline V gene data show CDR1 as LNHDA and CDR2 as SQIVND (reference sequence). The V gene lost 5 bases and the J gene lost 7 bases, with 14 bases spanning the gap. This CDR3 is 14 amino acids long. As DNA, the CDR3 is TGTGCCAGTAGTCCCGTCCCAGGGTTCGGGGAGCTGTTTTTT. Protein: CASSPVPGFGELFF.

V usage is TRBV5-1 and J usage is TRBJ2-6, with D possibly being TRBD2 (5 bases). The V gene lost 1 base and the J gene lost 2 bases, with 7 bases spanning the gap. The CDR3 length is 15 residues. Germline values: CDR1 SGHRS, CDR2 YFSETQ. CDR3 coding DNA: TGCGCCAGCAGCTTGAACGGGGCTGGGGCCAACGTCCTGACTTTC. This gives the protein CASSLNGAGANVLTF. Variable domain in full (rest from reference TRBV5-1 and TRBJ2-6): KAGVTQTPRYLIKTRGQQVTLSCSPISGHRSVSWYQQTPGQGLQFLFEYFSETQRNKGNFPGRFSGRQFSNSRSEMNVSTLELGDSALYLCASSLNGAGANVLTFGAGSRLTVL.

The chain links TRBV7-8 to TRBJ2-5; 11 bases align to TRBD2. V lost 3 bases and J lost 4; bases outside the gene matches: 4. Germline assignment: CDR1 SGHVS and CDR2 FQNEAQ. The CDR3 is made up of 15 amino acids. The chain's CDR3 is CASSFSGGALETQYF. CDR3 coding DNA: TGTGCCAGCAGCTTTAGCGGGGGGGCCCTAGAGACCCAGTACTTC.

This clone was counted at least ten times. The chain carries TRBV5-4 and TRBJ1-1; D gene ambiguous. V lost 4 bases and J 1 base, leaving 8 bases between the germline ends. The CDR3 spans 13 residues. Germline V gene lookup returns CDR1 SGHNT and CDR2 YYREEE (reference sequence). The CDR3 nucleotides read TGTGCCAGCAGCGGAGCTACGAACACTGAAGCTTTCTTT. Translation gives CASSGATNTEAFF. The variable domain in full, completed from reference TRBV5-4 and TRBJ1-1, reads ETGVTQSPTHLIKTRGQQVTLRCSSQSGHNTVSWYQQALGQGPQFIFQYYREEENGRGNFPPRFSGLQFPNYSSELNVNALELDDSALYLCASSGATNTEAFFGQGTRLTVV.

This clone has more than one count but fewer than ten. V and J are TRBV10-3 and TRBJ1-1; a weak D match, TRBD1 (5 bases). Germline CDR1 ENHRY, CDR2 SYGVKD. The length of the CDR3 is 17 residues. V lost 0 bases and J lost 4, with 18 bases in between. The CDR3, as DNA: TGTGCCATCAGTGAGTCGAAACTCGAGCAAAGGGGCACTGAAGCTTTCTTT. Translated: CAISESKLEQRGTEAFF.

This chain connects TRBV11-2 to TRBJ2-2; 7 bases match TRBD1. Germline CDR1 and CDR2: SGHAT and FQNNGV. Trimming removed 0 bases from V and 7 bases from J; junction bases left unmatched: 5. This CDR3 is built from 15 residues. CDR3 loop: CASSLEAGGYGELFF. CDR3 DNA sequence: TGTGCCAGCAGCTTAGAAGCAGGGGGATACGGGGAGCTGTTTTTT.